The rows below give T cell receptor beta chains drawn from one sample of a study of lymphopenia after photon versus proton radiotherapy. Repertoires were generated with immunoSEQ multiplex PCR, while TCRdb's copy carries only in-frame clones and drops some. This sample has approximately 40,000 clones, with 70% to 90% found just once. Sequencing was performed on peripheral blood, taken from a patient treated with proton-based radiotherapy. The origin of the receptors is a woman in her 70s with pancreatic cancer. Some clones in this sample may be carry-over from other donors' samples. Each CDR3 is given with its conserved first and last residue. A D gene is named only where the DNA matches it firmly. Where a row states a size, it is once, few, many or the class of an expanded clone; other rows omit it.

CDR3 protein: CASTPFPTEDMNTEAFF
CDR3 DNA: TGTGCCAGTACCCCCTTCCCGACGGAAGATATGAACACTGAAGCTTTCTTT
clone size: .
J gene: TRBJ1-1
V gene: TRBV19
D gene: .

CDR3 protein: CAWSKGSTMNTEAFF
CDR3 DNA: TGTGCCTGGAGTAAGGGGTCGACCATGAACACTGAAGCTTTCTTT
clone size: .
J gene: TRBJ1-1
V gene: TRBV30
D gene: .

CDR3 protein: CASSLSLLGDEQYF
CDR3 DNA: TGTGCCAGCAGCTTAAGCCTGCTAGGCGACGAGCAGTACTTC
clone size: .
J gene: TRBJ2-7
V gene: TRBV11-3
D gene: .

CDR3 protein: CASSSDRGRETQYF
CDR3 DNA: TGTGCCAGTAGTTCCGACAGGGGTAGAGAGACCCAGTACTTC
clone size: .
J gene: TRBJ2-5
V gene: TRBV19
D gene: TRBD1

CDR3 protein: CASSPDIQETQYF
CDR3 DNA: TGTGCCAGCTCACCAGACATCCAAGAGACCCAGTACTTC
clone size: .
J gene: TRBJ2-5
V gene: TRBV18
D gene: .

CDR3 protein: CASSSGLAGVGFQETQYF
CDR3 DNA: TGTGCCAGCAGCTCGGGACTAGCGGGAGTGGGGTTCCAAGAGACCCAGTACTTC
clone size: .
J gene: TRBJ2-5
V gene: TRBV11-2
D gene: TRBD2

CDR3 protein: CASSEGYYNSPLHF
CDR3 DNA: TGCGCCAGCAGCGAGGGGTATTATAATTCACCCCTCCACTTT
clone size: .
J gene: TRBJ1-6
V gene: TRBV5-1
D gene: .

CDR3 protein: CASRSLAENTGELFF
CDR3 DNA: TGTGCCAGTAGGTCACTAGCTGAGAACACCGGGGAGCTGTTTTTT
clone size: .
J gene: TRBJ2-2
V gene: TRBV19
D gene: .

CDR3 protein: CASSRTGWDGYTF
CDR3 DNA: TGTGCCAGCAGCAGGACAGGCTGGGACGGCTACACCTTC
clone size: .
J gene: TRBJ1-2
V gene: TRBV6-1
D gene: TRBD1

CDR3 protein: CASSPTGDRGFTDTQYF
CDR3 DNA: TGCGCCAGCAGCCCGACGGGGGACAGGGGTTTCACAGATACGCAGTATTTT
clone size: .
J gene: TRBJ2-3
V gene: TRBV4-1
D gene: TRBD1

CDR3 protein: CASSLGLPGPRREQYF
CDR3 DNA: TGCGCCAGCAGCTTGGGGCTACCGGGACCGAGGAGAGAGCAGTACTTC
clone size: .
J gene: TRBJ2-7
V gene: TRBV5-1
D gene: .

CDR3 protein: CASSFDAPQRNTEAFF
CDR3 DNA: TGTGCCAGCAGTTTCGATGCGCCGCAGAGGAACACTGAAGCTTTCTTT
clone size: .
J gene: TRBJ1-1
V gene: TRBV28
D gene: .

CDR3 protein: CASSQQLGDTQYF
CDR3 DNA: TGTGCCAGCAGCCAACAATTAGGGGATACGCAGTATTTT
clone size: .
J gene: TRBJ2-3
V gene: TRBV14
D gene: .

CDR3 protein: CASSPNGQGGSTDTQYF
CDR3 DNA: TGTGCCAGCTCACCGAATGGACAGGGGGGAAGCACAGATACGCAGTATTTT
clone size: .
J gene: TRBJ2-3
V gene: TRBV18
D gene: TRBD1

CDR3 protein: CASSLAGDKNIQYF
CDR3 DNA: TGTGCCAGCAGCTTGGCCGGAGACAAAAACATTCAGTACTTC
clone size: .
J gene: TRBJ2-4
V gene: TRBV5-6
D gene: .

CDR3 protein: CASSPHKTYNTGELFF
CDR3 DNA: TGTGCCAGTAGCCCCCATAAGACTTATAACACCGGGGAGCTGTTTTTT
clone size: .
J gene: TRBJ2-2
V gene: TRBV19
D gene: .

CDR3 protein: CASSLASGRAGGNEQFF
CDR3 DNA: TGTGCCAGCAGCTTGGCCAGCGGGAGGGCCGGGGGGAATGAGCAGTTCTTC
clone size: .
J gene: TRBJ2-1
V gene: TRBV5-4
D gene: TRBD2

CDR3 protein: CASSQGQGVYNEQFF
CDR3 DNA: TGCGCCAGCAGCCAGGGACAGGGAGTTTACAATGAGCAGTTCTTC
clone size: .
J gene: TRBJ2-1
V gene: TRBV5-1
D gene: TRBD1

CDR3 protein: CASSRGHIDKTDEAFF
CDR3 DNA: TGTGCCAGTAGCAGAGGACACATAGATAAGACAGACGAAGCTTTCTTT
clone size: .
J gene: TRBJ1-1
V gene: TRBV19
D gene: .

CDR3 protein: CSVEVWGEGSTEAFF
CDR3 DNA: TGCAGCGTTGAAGTTTGGGGAGAGGGTTCCACTGAAGCTTTCTTT
clone size: .
J gene: TRBJ1-1
V gene: TRBV29-1
D gene: .

CDR3 protein: CASAYSSGAETQYF
CDR3 DNA: TGTGCCAGTGCCTACTCTAGCGGGGCTGAGACCCAGTACTTC
clone size: once
J gene: TRBJ2-5
V gene: TRBV19
D gene: TRBD2

CDR3 protein: CASSSYGRTYQETQYF
CDR3 DNA: TGTGCCAGCAGTTCCTACGGCAGGACCTACCAAGAGACCCAGTACTTC
clone size: .
J gene: TRBJ2-5
V gene: TRBV28
D gene: .

CDR3 protein: CASSTAGLAGGKTSYEQYF
CDR3 DNA: TGTGCCAGCAGCACGGCGGGACTAGCGGGAGGGAAAACCTCCTACGAGCAGTACTTC
clone size: .
J gene: TRBJ2-7
V gene: TRBV5-4
D gene: TRBD2

CDR3 protein: CASSVLQSTNEKLFF
CDR3 DNA: TGTGCCAGCAGTGTGTTGCAGTCAACTAATGAAAAACTGTTTTTT
clone size: .
J gene: TRBJ1-4
V gene: TRBV6-1
D gene: .

CDR3 protein: CAWSVGSFGEKLFF
CDR3 DNA: TGTGCCTGGAGTGTTGGTTCTTTTGGTGAAAAACTGTTTTTT
clone size: .
J gene: TRBJ1-4
V gene: TRBV30
D gene: .

CDR3 protein: CASSFLATNEKLFF
CDR3 DNA: TGCGCCAGCAGCTTTTTAGCAACTAATGAAAAACTGTTTTTT
clone size: .
J gene: TRBJ1-4
V gene: TRBV5-1
D gene: .

CDR3 protein: CASSGLGAGPSSGNTIYF
CDR3 DNA: TGTGCCAGCAGCGGACTCGGGGCAGGCCCTAGCTCTGGAAACACCATATATTTT
clone size: .
J gene: TRBJ1-3
V gene: TRBV5-5
D gene: .

CDR3 protein: CASSFSVRRGYGYTF
CDR3 DNA: TGCGCCAGCAGCTTCTCGGTTCGCAGGGGGTATGGCTACACCTTC
clone size: .
J gene: TRBJ1-2
V gene: TRBV5-1
D gene: TRBD1

CDR3 protein: CASSEQGGTEAFF
CDR3 DNA: TGTGCCAGCAGTGAACAGGGGGGGACTGAAGCTTTCTTT
clone size: .
J gene: TRBJ1-1
V gene: TRBV6-1
D gene: TRBD1

CDR3 protein: CASSPGTGLYGYTF
CDR3 DNA: TGTGCCAGTAGTCCCGGGACAGGGCTTTATGGCTACACCTTC
clone size: .
J gene: TRBJ1-2
V gene: TRBV19
D gene: TRBD1

CDR3 protein: CASSYAGPGQPQHF
CDR3 DNA: TGTGCCAGCAGTTACGCGGGGCCGGGGCAGCCCCAGCATTTT
clone size: .
J gene: TRBJ1-5
V gene: TRBV6-5
D gene: .

CDR3 protein: CASSGVRGAGSLYEQYF
CDR3 DNA: TGTGCCAGCAGTGGAGTAAGGGGTGCCGGATCCCTCTACGAGCAGTACTTC
clone size: .
J gene: TRBJ2-7
V gene: TRBV6-4
D gene: .

CDR3 protein: CASSLGIGYTGELFF
CDR3 DNA: TGTGCCAGCAGTCTCGGTATTGGGTACACCGGGGAGCTGTTTTTT
clone size: .
J gene: TRBJ2-2
V gene: TRBV28
D gene: .

CDR3 protein: CASRDRSTYEQYF
CDR3 DNA: TGTGCCAGCAGGGACAGGTCCACCTACGAGCAGTACTTC
clone size: .
J gene: TRBJ2-7
V gene: TRBV28
D gene: TRBD1

CDR3 protein: CASSLRTGGSETQYF
CDR3 DNA: TGCGCCAGCAGCCTCCGGACAGGGGGCTCAGAGACCCAGTACTTC
clone size: .
J gene: TRBJ2-5
V gene: TRBV5-1
D gene: TRBD1

CDR3 protein: CASSLGGIKREHRGEQYF
CDR3 DNA: TGTGCCAGCAGTTTAGGGGGTATCAAACGGGAGCATCGTGGCGAGCAGTACTTC
clone size: .
J gene: TRBJ2-7
V gene: TRBV28
D gene: .

CDR3 protein: CASSESGGESYNSPLHF
CDR3 DNA: TGCGCCAGCAGTGAGTCTGGAGGGGAGTCCTATAATTCACCCCTCCACTTT
clone size: .
J gene: TRBJ1-6
V gene: TRBV10-2
D gene: .

CDR3 protein: CASSPRARVGVSRTNEKLFF
CDR3 DNA: TGCGCCAGCAGCCCCCGCGCGCGTGTGGGGGTTAGTAGGACTAATGAAAAACTGTTTTTT
clone size: .
J gene: TRBJ1-4
V gene: TRBV4-1
D gene: .

CDR3 protein: CASGWGEERGEQFF
CDR3 DNA: TGTGCCAGCGGCTGGGGGGAGGAGAGGGGTGAGCAGTTCTTC
clone size: .
J gene: TRBJ2-1
V gene: TRBV5-6
D gene: .

CDR3 protein: CATSRTASNQPQHF
CDR3 DNA: TGTGCCACCAGCAGAACAGCTAGCAATCAGCCCCAGCATTTT
clone size: .
J gene: TRBJ1-5
V gene: TRBV15
D gene: .

CDR3 protein: CASSSLGGGNEQFF
CDR3 DNA: TGTGCCAGCAGTTCTCTAGGTGGGGGTAATGAGCAGTTCTTC
clone size: .
J gene: TRBJ2-1
V gene: TRBV27
D gene: .

CDR3 protein: CSVQGTGGTGELFF
CDR3 DNA: TGCAGCGTCCAAGGGACCGGGGGCACCGGGGAGCTGTTTTTT
clone size: once
J gene: TRBJ2-2
V gene: TRBV29-1
D gene: .

CDR3 protein: CASSQGGMPAEQFF
CDR3 DNA: TGCGCCAGCAGCCAGGGGGGAATGCCGGCAGAGCAGTTCTTC
clone size: .
J gene: TRBJ2-1
V gene: TRBV5-1
D gene: .

CDR3 protein: CASSLSQLYEQYF
CDR3 DNA: TGTGCCAGCAGCTTAAGTCAGTTATACGAGCAGTACTTC
clone size: .
J gene: TRBJ2-7
V gene: TRBV7-2
D gene: .

CDR3 protein: CASSLKELNTEAFF
CDR3 DNA: TGTGCCAGCTCACTAAAGGAGCTGAACACTGAAGCTTTCTTT
clone size: .
J gene: TRBJ1-1
V gene: TRBV18
D gene: .

CDR3 protein: CASSPGPLANSYNEQFF
CDR3 DNA: TGCGCCAGCAGCCCGGGTCCCTTAGCGAACTCCTACAATGAGCAGTTCTTC
clone size: .
J gene: TRBJ2-1
V gene: TRBV5-1
D gene: .